A selection of T cell receptor beta chains follows, all from one sample in a study of cytomegalovirus exposure and HLA in healthy donors. Measured with immunoSEQ multiplex PCR; TCRdb has only the in-frame clones, and not every one. Among under 200,000 clones listed, roughly 77% were seen once. Sequencing was carried out using PBMCs. The receptors derive from a middle-aged man in good health and CMV-seropositive. Both conserved end residues are part of each CDR3. The order of the fields is V gene, clone size, J gene, D gene, CDR3 DNA, CDR3 protein. D genes are given only for firm matches. Size is omitted from some rows. Given values are once, few, many or a class for expanded clones.

v_call: TRBV2
clone_size: NA
j_call: TRBJ1-1
d_call: NA
cdr3_nt: TGTGCCAGCCAGTTTATAGACAGAAACACTGAAGCTTTCTTT
cdr3_aa: CASQFIDRNTEAFF

v_call: TRBV21-1
clone_size: NA
j_call: TRBJ2-2
d_call: NA
cdr3_nt: TGTGCCAGCAGCAATTGGACGGGGGGACTAGCGGGGGGTTTCACCGGGGAGCTGTTTTTT
cdr3_aa: CASSNWTGGLAGGFTGELFF

v_call: TRBV5-1
clone_size: NA
j_call: TRBJ1-3
d_call: TRBD1
cdr3_nt: TGCGCCAGCAGCTCGGGACAGGAAAGCTCTGGAAACACCATATATTTT
cdr3_aa: CASSSGQESSGNTIYF

v_call: TRBV27
clone_size: few
j_call: TRBJ2-1
d_call: TRBD2
cdr3_nt: TGTGCCAGCAGTTTAAGCGGGAGGGTCAATGAGCAGTTCTTC
cdr3_aa: CASSLSGRVNEQFF

v_call: TRBV5-6
clone_size: NA
j_call: TRBJ2-7
d_call: NA
cdr3_nt: TGTGCCAGCAGCTTGGCGCGAACGGGTGGCGAGCAGTACTTC
cdr3_aa: CASSLARTGGEQYF

v_call: TRBV27
clone_size: NA
j_call: TRBJ1-2
d_call: NA
cdr3_nt: TGTGCCAGCAGTTTTGGCAGGGGAGGGGGCTACACCTTC
cdr3_aa: CASSFGRGGGYTF

v_call: TRBV28
clone_size: NA
j_call: TRBJ1-2
d_call: TRBD1
cdr3_nt: TGTGCCACCCCGGGGGACAGGCACCGGGATGGCTACACCTTC
cdr3_aa: CATPGDRHRDGYTF

v_call: TRBV7-2
clone_size: NA
j_call: TRBJ2-7
d_call: TRBD1
cdr3_nt: TGTGCCAGCAGCTCAGACCGGACAGGGGGCCTATACTTC
cdr3_aa: CASSSDRTGGLYF

v_call: TRBV7-9
clone_size: NA
j_call: TRBJ2-7
d_call: NA
cdr3_nt: TGTGCCAGCAGTTATATCTACGAGCAGTACTTC
cdr3_aa: CASSYIYEQYF

v_call: TRBV4-1
clone_size: NA
j_call: TRBJ2-1
d_call: NA
cdr3_nt: TGCGCCAGCAGCCAAGGTAGGGAGTGGACCTACAATGAGCAGTTCTTC
cdr3_aa: CASSQGREWTYNEQFF

v_call: TRBV19
clone_size: NA
j_call: TRBJ1-5
d_call: NA
cdr3_nt: TGTGCCAGTAGTATTTTAGATAACAATCAGCCCCAGCATTTT
cdr3_aa: CASSILDNNQPQHF

v_call: TRBV11-2
clone_size: NA
j_call: TRBJ1-1
d_call: NA
cdr3_nt: TGTGCCAGCAGCTTAGCGAGCGGGGGCGGCACTGAAGCTTTCTTT
cdr3_aa: CASSLASGGGTEAFF

v_call: TRBV6-1
clone_size: NA
j_call: TRBJ2-5
d_call: NA
cdr3_nt: TGTGCCAGCAGTGAAGCCCTCAGGGGCCAAGAGACCCAGTACTTC
cdr3_aa: CASSEALRGQETQYF

v_call: TRBV19
clone_size: few
j_call: TRBJ2-1
d_call: TRBD1
cdr3_nt: TGTGCCAGTAGTCCAGGACAGGGGAATGAGCAGTTCTTC
cdr3_aa: CASSPGQGNEQFF

v_call: TRBV5-1
clone_size: few
j_call: TRBJ1-1
d_call: TRBD1
cdr3_nt: TGCGCCAGCAAAGGACAGGGGGGAAACGATGAAGCTTTCTTT
cdr3_aa: CASKGQGGNDEAFF

v_call: TRBV6-5
clone_size: NA
j_call: TRBJ2-7
d_call: TRBD2
cdr3_nt: TGTGTCAGCAGTTACTCGGGGGAGGGAGGAACTTACGAGCAGTACTTC
cdr3_aa: CVSSYSGEGGTYEQYF

v_call: TRBV6-1
clone_size: NA
j_call: TRBJ2-7
d_call: NA
cdr3_nt: TGTGCCAGCAGTGAATTGACAGCCTACGAGCAGTACTTC
cdr3_aa: CASSELTAYEQYF

v_call: TRBV28
clone_size: NA
j_call: TRBJ2-2
d_call: TRBD1
cdr3_nt: TGTGCCAGTGCCGGGACAGGGAAGTATGGCGGGGAGCTGTTTTTT
cdr3_aa: CASAGTGKYGGELFF

v_call: TRBV7-9
clone_size: NA
j_call: TRBJ1-4
d_call: TRBD1
cdr3_nt: TGTGCCAGCAGCCTTGCTGAGACAGGGGGGGAAAAACTGTTTTTT
cdr3_aa: CASSLAETGGEKLFF

v_call: TRBV2
clone_size: NA
j_call: TRBJ2-5
d_call: TRBD2
cdr3_nt: TGTGCCAGCAGTGGGGGGGGAGGGGAGACCCAGTACTTC
cdr3_aa: CASSGGGGETQYF

v_call: TRBV10-3
clone_size: NA
j_call: TRBJ2-7
d_call: TRBD1
cdr3_nt: TGTGCCATCAGTGGCTGGGACAGGGAAATCCAGTCCCAGTACTTC
cdr3_aa: CAISGWDREIQSQYF

v_call: TRBV2
clone_size: NA
j_call: TRBJ2-6
d_call: TRBD1
cdr3_nt: TGTGCCAGCAGTGAACTCGGGACAGGGTTGGCTGGGGCCAACGTCCTGACTTTC
cdr3_aa: CASSELGTGLAGANVLTF

v_call: TRBV6-5
clone_size: once
j_call: TRBJ1-1
d_call: NA
cdr3_nt: TGTGCCAGCAGTTACTCGAACAGGAACACTGAAGCTTTCTTT
cdr3_aa: CASSYSNRNTEAFF

v_call: TRBV5-6
clone_size: NA
j_call: TRBJ2-2
d_call: TRBD1
cdr3_nt: TGTGCCAGCACCTTTTCGGCTCGGACAGGGGGCACCGGGGAGCTGTTTTTT
cdr3_aa: CASTFSARTGGTGELFF

v_call: TRBV7-9
clone_size: NA
j_call: TRBJ2-4
d_call: TRBD1
cdr3_nt: TGTGCCAGCAGGACAGGGGGCGCGACCAAAAACATTCAGTACTTC
cdr3_aa: CASRTGGATKNIQYF

v_call: TRBV4-3
clone_size: NA
j_call: TRBJ1-5
d_call: TRBD1
cdr3_nt: TGCGCCAGCAGCCAAGACGTAGGGACAGTTAATCAGCCCCAGCATTTT
cdr3_aa: CASSQDVGTVNQPQHF